The entry below describes one T cell receptor beta chain. Study processing details: Estimates of nucleated cell counts were drawn from the amplification of reference gene primers. The repertoire was sequenced with immunoSEQ multiplex PCR; TCRdb's copy has only in-frame clones and lacks some. V, J and clone size are taken as reported in that table, and D and trimming were inferred from the DNA itself. The sample includes some 200,000 clones, approximately 87% of them seen just once. The CDR3 loop spans 16 amino acids. The V end was cut by 2 bases, the J end by 3 bases, with 15 bases between. CDR1 SGDLS and CDR2 YYNGEE come from the germline V gene. This specimen comes from a study of blood T cell repertoires in COVID-19. In the study overall: COVID-19 samples from acute and convalescent phases originated in the United States, Italy and Spain.

Material: peripheral blood. The sequence derives from a woman aged 70-85 years with COVID-19, enrolled during active disease. The J gene is TRBJ2-1, the V gene TRBV9, with a weak D call TRBD1 (5 bases). In DNA, the CDR3 is TGTGCCAGCAGCGTGGCCGGGTCCGGACACTACAATGAGCAGTTCTTC. Translation gives CASSVAGSGHYNEQFF.